This is a list of T cell receptor beta chains from one sample in a study of T-cell reconstitution after alpha-beta-depleted transplantation in children. TCRdb fed the PCR reads into MiXCR, producing one record per CDR3 protein. There are tens of thousands of distinct CDR3 sequences in the sample; about a sixth occur only once, and 15% to 20% lies in the top ten. Sequences were derived from PBMCs, mostly from graft donor cells, sampled 180 days after TCRalphabeta/CD19-depleted stem cell transplant. Every receptor here comes from a male patient between 2 and 10 years old who had a stem cell transplant for acute lymphoblastic leukemia, so the T cells may come from the graft donor. The CDR3 runs from the conserved cysteine through the conserved F or W. Fields, in order: V gene, clone size, CDR3 length, J gene, D gene, CDR3 protein, CDR3 DNA. The D gene is left open where the match is weak. Clone size is not always given. Where it is, it says once, few, many or a class for expanded clones.

V gene: TRBV12-3/TRBV12-4; clone size: NA; CDR3 length: 14; J gene: TRBJ1-1; D gene: NA; CDR3 protein: CASSFPLGRGEAFF; CDR3 DNA: TGTGCCAGCAGTTTCCCATTGGGTCGGGGGGAAGCTTTCTTT
V gene: TRBV6-1; clone size: NA; CDR3 length: 14; J gene: TRBJ1-1; D gene: NA; CDR3 protein: CASYRGVLGTEAFF; CDR3 DNA: TGTGCCAGCTATCGAGGGGTACTGGGGACTGAAGCTTTCTTT
V gene: TRBV25-1; clone size: NA; CDR3 length: 15; J gene: TRBJ2-5; D gene: NA; CDR3 protein: CASSISGNGEETQYF; CDR3 DNA: TGTGCCAGCAGTATCTCGGGGAACGGAGAAGAGACCCAGTACTTC
V gene: TRBV30; clone size: NA; CDR3 length: 14; J gene: TRBJ2-2; D gene: NA; CDR3 protein: CAWSVPANTGELFF; CDR3 DNA: TGTGCCTGGAGTGTACCGGCCAACACCGGGGAGCTGTTTTTT
V gene: TRBV27; clone size: few; CDR3 length: 17; J gene: TRBJ2-1; D gene: NA; CDR3 protein: CASSLSASASSYNEQFF; CDR3 DNA: TGTGCCAGCAGTTTATCGGCCAGCGCTAGCTCCTACAATGAGCAGTTCTTC
V gene: TRBV18; clone size: many; CDR3 length: 13; J gene: TRBJ2-7; D gene: NA; CDR3 protein: CASSPGAGYEQYF; CDR3 DNA: TGTGCCAGCTCACCCGGGGCAGGCTACGAGCAGTACTTC
V gene: TRBV9; clone size: few; CDR3 length: 12; J gene: TRBJ1-1; D gene: TRBD1; CDR3 protein: CASSGDRVVAFF; CDR3 DNA: TGTGCCAGCAGCGGGGACAGGGTGGTAGCTTTCTTT
V gene: TRBV12-3/TRBV12-4; clone size: NA; CDR3 length: 13; J gene: TRBJ2-3; D gene: NA; CDR3 protein: CASSLISTDTQYF; CDR3 DNA: TGTGCCAGCAGTTTAATTAGCACAGATACGCAGTATTTT
V gene: TRBV5-1; clone size: few; CDR3 length: 13; J gene: TRBJ2-1; D gene: TRBD1; CDR3 protein: CASSGTAYNEQFF; CDR3 DNA: TGCGCCAGCAGCGGGACAGCTTACAATGAGCAGTTCTTC
V gene: TRBV15; clone size: NA; CDR3 length: 13; J gene: TRBJ2-7; D gene: TRBD2; CDR3 protein: CATSRSGEDEQYF; CDR3 DNA: TGTGCCACCAGCCGTAGCGGGGAAGACGAGCAGTACTTC
V gene: TRBV20-1; clone size: few; CDR3 length: 12; J gene: TRBJ2-7; D gene: NA; CDR3 protein: CSRQALRGEQYF; CDR3 DNA: TGCAGCCGACAGGCCCTTAGGGGCGAGCAGTACTTC
V gene: TRBV7-9; clone size: few; CDR3 length: 15; J gene: TRBJ2-7; D gene: NA; CDR3 protein: CASSLRSSSSYEQYF; CDR3 DNA: TGTGCCAGCAGCTTAAGGAGTTCCAGCTCCTACGAGCAGTACTTC
V gene: TRBV13; clone size: NA; CDR3 length: 17; J gene: TRBJ1-6; D gene: NA; CDR3 protein: CASSLLPLRDINSPLHF; CDR3 DNA: TGTGCCAGCAGCTTACTACCTCTCCGGGATATTAATTCACCCCTCCACTTT
V gene: TRBV7-9; clone size: NA; CDR3 length: 15; J gene: TRBJ2-5; D gene: NA; CDR3 protein: CASSFLDRSQETQYF; CDR3 DNA: TGTGCCAGCAGTTTTCTCGACAGGTCCCAAGAGACCCAGTACTTC
V gene: TRBV20-1; clone size: NA; CDR3 length: 14; J gene: TRBJ2-2; D gene: TRBD2; CDR3 protein: CSSFHRGGTGELFF; CDR3 DNA: TGCAGTTCCTTCCATCGGGGGGGTACCGGGGAGCTGTTTTTT
V gene: TRBV12-3/TRBV12-4; clone size: many; CDR3 length: 13; J gene: TRBJ1-2; D gene: TRBD1; CDR3 protein: CASSTDRERGYTF; CDR3 DNA: TGTGCCAGCAGCACAGACAGGGAAAGGGGCTACACCTTC
V gene: TRBV10-3; clone size: NA; CDR3 length: 11; J gene: TRBJ2-2; D gene: NA; CDR3 protein: CAIGNTGELFF; CDR3 DNA: TGTGCAATCGGGAACACCGGGGAGCTGTTTTTT
V gene: TRBV3-1; clone size: NA; CDR3 length: 16; J gene: TRBJ2-2; D gene: TRBD1; CDR3 protein: CASSFWTGGLNGELFF; CDR3 DNA: TGTGCCAGCAGCTTCTGGACAGGGGGCTTGAACGGGGAGCTGTTTTTT
V gene: TRBV11-3; clone size: few; CDR3 length: 13; J gene: TRBJ2-7; D gene: NA; CDR3 protein: CASSLGGVNEQYF; CDR3 DNA: TGTGCCAGCAGCTTAGGGGGGGTCAACGAGCAGTACTTC
V gene: TRBV19; clone size: NA; CDR3 length: 15; J gene: TRBJ2-4; D gene: NA; CDR3 protein: CASSTMAGAKNIQYF; CDR3 DNA: TGTGCCAGTAGTACAATGGCGGGGGCCAAAAACATTCAGTACTTC
V gene: TRBV27; clone size: NA; CDR3 length: 15; J gene: TRBJ1-1; D gene: TRBD1; CDR3 protein: CASRLGQGSYTEAFF; CDR3 DNA: TGTGCCAGCAGACTCGGACAGGGATCTTACACTGAAGCTTTCTTT
V gene: TRBV7-2; clone size: many; CDR3 length: 16; J gene: TRBJ1-5; D gene: TRBD1; CDR3 protein: CASSLSRQGGNQPQHF; CDR3 DNA: TGTGCCAGCAGCTTGAGTCGGCAGGGGGGCAATCAGCCCCAGCATTTT
V gene: TRBV2; clone size: NA; CDR3 length: 13; J gene: TRBJ2-1; D gene: NA; CDR3 protein: CASSVLLHHEQFF; CDR3 DNA: TGTGCCAGCAGTGTGCTACTACACCATGAGCAGTTCTTC
V gene: TRBV5-6; clone size: many; CDR3 length: 13; J gene: TRBJ1-2; D gene: NA; CDR3 protein: CASSEGRGNGYTF; CDR3 DNA: TGTGCCAGCAGCGAAGGACGGGGGAATGGCTACACCTTC
V gene: TRBV7-9; clone size: few; CDR3 length: 13; J gene: TRBJ2-1; D gene: TRBD1; CDR3 protein: CASSLTGGTEQFF; CDR3 DNA: TGTGCCAGCAGCTTGACAGGGGGCACTGAGCAGTTCTTC
V gene: TRBV6-2/TRBV6-3; clone size: NA; CDR3 length: 14; J gene: TRBJ2-2; D gene: TRBD2; CDR3 protein: CASGLADYTGELFF; CDR3 DNA: TGTGCTAGCGGACTAGCGGATTACACCGGGGAGCTGTTTTTT
V gene: TRBV12-3/TRBV12-4; clone size: NA; CDR3 length: 14; J gene: TRBJ2-1; D gene: TRBD2; CDR3 protein: CASSLGGGASEQFF; CDR3 DNA: TGTGCCAGCAGTTTAGGCGGGGGGGCCTCTGAGCAGTTCTTC
V gene: TRBV7-8; clone size: few; CDR3 length: 16; J gene: TRBJ2-7; D gene: NA; CDR3 protein: CASSFVDVGSPYEQYF; CDR3 DNA: TGTGCCAGCAGCTTCGTAGATGTGGGGTCCCCCTACGAGCAGTACTTC
V gene: TRBV7-9; clone size: NA; CDR3 length: 15; J gene: TRBJ2-7; D gene: TRBD2; CDR3 protein: CASSFSAGATYEQYF; CDR3 DNA: TGTGCCAGCAGCTTCAGTGCGGGAGCCACCTACGAGCAGTACTTC
V gene: TRBV6-1; clone size: many; CDR3 length: 13; J gene: TRBJ1-5; D gene: NA; CDR3 protein: CASSPGWGQPQHF; CDR3 DNA: TGTGCCAGCAGCCCGGGGTGGGGTCAGCCCCAGCATTTT
V gene: TRBV7-8; clone size: NA; CDR3 length: 14; J gene: TRBJ2-6; D gene: NA; CDR3 protein: CASSSLSGANVLTF; CDR3 DNA: TGTGCCAGCAGCTCCCTCTCTGGGGCCAACGTCCTGACTTTC
V gene: TRBV27; clone size: NA; CDR3 length: 15; J gene: TRBJ1-5; D gene: NA; CDR3 protein: CASSLSGDSNQPQHF; CDR3 DNA: TGTGCCAGCAGTTTATCGGGAGATAGCAATCAGCCCCAGCATTTT
V gene: TRBV20-1; clone size: NA; CDR3 length: 13; J gene: TRBJ2-7; D gene: NA; CDR3 protein: CSAIGRGKGEQYF; CDR3 DNA: TGCAGTGCCATAGGGAGGGGGAAGGGCGAGCAGTACTTC
V gene: TRBV28; clone size: few; CDR3 length: 14; J gene: TRBJ1-5; D gene: TRBD1; CDR3 protein: CASTTGDHNQPQHF; CDR3 DNA: TGTGCCAGCACCACAGGGGACCACAATCAGCCCCAGCATTTT
V gene: TRBV20-1; clone size: NA; CDR3 length: 14; J gene: TRBJ2-1; D gene: TRBD2; CDR3 protein: CSARLAGTYNEQFF; CDR3 DNA: TGCAGTGCTAGACTAGCGGGTACCTACAATGAGCAGTTCTTC
V gene: TRBV7-2; clone size: few; CDR3 length: 14; J gene: TRBJ2-5; D gene: NA; CDR3 protein: CASSQDRGVGTQYF; CDR3 DNA: TGTGCCAGCAGCCAGGACCGCGGTGTCGGGACCCAGTACTTC
V gene: TRBV11-2; clone size: NA; CDR3 length: 13; J gene: TRBJ1-5; D gene: NA; CDR3 protein: CASSGQSDQPQHF; CDR3 DNA: TGTGCCAGCTCAGGACAGTCGGATCAGCCCCAGCATTTT
V gene: TRBV4-3; clone size: few; CDR3 length: 18; J gene: TRBJ2-3; D gene: NA; CDR3 protein: CASSQGIGGGRSTDTQYF; CDR3 DNA: TGCGCCAGCAGCCAAGGAATAGGGGGGGGGCGAAGTACAGATACGCAGTATTTT
V gene: TRBV7-2; clone size: few; CDR3 length: 14; J gene: TRBJ2-3; D gene: TRBD2; CDR3 protein: CASSFGLASDTQYF; CDR3 DNA: TGTGCCAGCAGCTTTGGACTAGCGTCTGATACGCAGTATTTT
V gene: TRBV11-3; clone size: NA; CDR3 length: 12; J gene: TRBJ2-2; D gene: NA; CDR3 protein: CASSVSTGELFF; CDR3 DNA: TGTGCCAGCAGCGTATCCACCGGGGAGCTGTTTTTT
V gene: TRBV6-5; clone size: few; CDR3 length: 18; J gene: TRBJ2-7; D gene: TRBD2; CDR3 protein: CASSYFHPSSGRAYEQYF; CDR3 DNA: TGTGCCAGCAGTTACTTCCACCCCTCTAGCGGGAGGGCCTACGAGCAGTACTTC
V gene: TRBV12-3/TRBV12-4; clone size: few; CDR3 length: 14; J gene: TRBJ1-3; D gene: NA; CDR3 protein: CASSVHRSGNTIYF; CDR3 DNA: TGTGCCAGCAGTGTCCACCGCTCTGGAAACACCATATATTTT
V gene: TRBV5-1; clone size: many; CDR3 length: 15; J gene: TRBJ2-1; D gene: TRBD1; CDR3 protein: CASSFTGGRDNEQFF; CDR3 DNA: TGCGCCAGCAGCTTCACAGGGGGCAGGGACAATGAGCAGTTCTTC
V gene: TRBV29-1; clone size: once; CDR3 length: 17; J gene: TRBJ2-1; D gene: TRBD1; CDR3 protein: CSVDPHPGQGSYNEQFF; CDR3 DNA: TGCAGCGTTGATCCTCACCCTGGACAGGGGTCGTACAATGAGCAGTTCTTC
V gene: TRBV12-3/TRBV12-4; clone size: NA; CDR3 length: 12; J gene: TRBJ1-2; D gene: NA; CDR3 protein: CASSYRDYGYTF; CDR3 DNA: TGTGCCAGCAGTTACAGAGACTATGGCTACACCTTC
V gene: TRBV3-1; clone size: NA; CDR3 length: 14; J gene: TRBJ1-6; D gene: TRBD1; CDR3 protein: CASSESNRGSPLHF; CDR3 DNA: TGTGCCAGCAGCGAGTCAAACAGGGGTTCACCCCTCCACTTT
V gene: TRBV5-6; clone size: NA; CDR3 length: 13; J gene: TRBJ2-7; D gene: NA; CDR3 protein: CASSLALQSGQYF; CDR3 DNA: TGTGCCAGCAGCTTGGCCCTTCAATCTGGGCAGTACTTC
V gene: TRBV29-1; clone size: many; CDR3 length: 14; J gene: TRBJ2-1; D gene: NA; CDR3 protein: CSVDSVGQYNEQFF; CDR3 DNA: TGCAGCGTTGATTCGGTGGGGCAATACAATGAGCAGTTCTTC
V gene: TRBV5-1; clone size: NA; CDR3 length: 12; J gene: TRBJ1-2; D gene: NA; CDR3 protein: CATTTGSSGYTF; CDR3 DNA: TGCGCCACCACAACAGGGTCGAGTGGCTACACCTTC
V gene: TRBV5-1; clone size: NA; CDR3 length: 13; J gene: TRBJ2-1; D gene: NA; CDR3 protein: CASSYNTNNEQFF; CDR3 DNA: TGCGCCAGCAGCTATAATACCAACAATGAGCAGTTCTTC
V gene: TRBV20-1; clone size: few; CDR3 length: 14; J gene: TRBJ1-1; D gene: NA; CDR3 protein: CSARDRGEGTEAFF; CDR3 DNA: TGCAGTGCTAGAGATCGGGGGGAGGGCACTGAAGCTTTCTTT